The clone carrying this T cell receptor beta chain came up a few times. Antigen unknown. This sample is drawn from a study of early T cells in non-severe SARS-CoV-2 infection. About the research overall: Sequencing was performed on bulk RNA from unsorted whole blood, leaving chains unpaired.

Study-wide results and caveats: VDJdb-based annotation leaned toward anti-spike CD8 responses and missed private and CD4 specificities.

In the library, individual cDNA molecules carried attached unique molecular identifiers. From the 5' RACE reads, TCRdb called clonotypes with MiXCR, one entry per CDR3 protein. The sample contains tens of thousands of distinct CDR3 sequences, under 5.5% of which appear only once. Germline V gene data show CDR1 as SGHDN and CDR2 as FVKESK. The V and J ends lost 4 bases and 2 bases respectively, with 12 bases between them. This CDR3 spans 14 amino acids. Source: whole blood, taken at baseline. The chain employs TRBV14 and TRBJ2-7; possible D gene TRBD2, 5 bases. The receptor was isolated from an adult who was a healthcare worker with PCR-confirmed SARS-CoV-2 infection or an uninfected control (not recorded which). The CDR3 DNA reads TGTGCCAGCAGCCTTCTCGGGAAGACCTACGAGCAGTACTTC. The encoded protein is CASSLLGKTYEQYF.